This TCR beta chain derives from a study of blood T cell repertoires in COVID-19. Across about 22 US areas, participants ranged in age from about 18 to 90 years. Participant-given clinical history determined each cohort assignment. Original handling: Reference gene primer amplification gave nucleated cell count estimates. Sequencing was performed with immunoSEQ multiplex PCR; in TCRdb, only in-frame clones are kept and a portion is missing. Clonal size and the V and J genes are those of that table, whereas D and trimming came from the DNA. The data contain around 130,000 clones, 75% to 90% of them singletons. The sequenced material came from PBMCs or T cells enriched from blood (not recorded which). The receptor's source is a woman in her fifties or sixties who had recovered from COVID-19.

The CDR3, as DNA: TGTGCCAGCAGTGAAGGCAGGGGCAATCAGCCCCAGCATTTT. This codes for CASSEGRGNQPQHF. The chain recombines TRBV6-1 with TRBJ1-5; TRBD1 might be the D (5 bases). Germline CDR1 reads MNHNS; CDR2 reads SASEGT. V was shortened by 1 base and J by 2 bases, with 6 bases between the two germline ends. The CDR3 consists of 14 residues.